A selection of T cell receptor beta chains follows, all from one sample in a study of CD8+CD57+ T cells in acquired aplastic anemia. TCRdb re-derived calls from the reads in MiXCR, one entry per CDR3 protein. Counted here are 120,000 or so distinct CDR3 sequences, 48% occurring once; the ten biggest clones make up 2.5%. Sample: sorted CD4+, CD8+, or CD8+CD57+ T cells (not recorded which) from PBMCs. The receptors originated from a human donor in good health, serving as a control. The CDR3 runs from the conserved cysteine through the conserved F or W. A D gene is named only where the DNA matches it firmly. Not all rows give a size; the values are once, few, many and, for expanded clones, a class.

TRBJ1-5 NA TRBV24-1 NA CAKGFSGQPQHF TGTGCCAAGGGGTTTTCGGGACAGCCCCAGCATTTT
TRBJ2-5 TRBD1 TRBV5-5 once CASGTAQETQYF TGTGCCAGCGGGACAGCCCAAGAGACCCAGTACTTC
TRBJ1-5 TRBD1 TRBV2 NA CASSKGQGGQPQHF TGTGCCAGCAGTAAGGGACAGGGCGGTCAGCCCCAGCATTTT
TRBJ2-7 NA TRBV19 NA CASSITGGVGEQYF TGTGCCAGTAGTATAACAGGAGGGGTGGGCGAGCAGTACTTC
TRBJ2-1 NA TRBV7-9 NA CASSSSNEQFF TGTGCCAGCAGCTCCAGCAATGAGCAGTTCTTC
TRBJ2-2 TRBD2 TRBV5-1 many CASSLHLAGDLGGELFF TGCGCCAGCAGCTTACATCTAGCGGGGGATTTGGGCGGGGAGCTGTTTTTT
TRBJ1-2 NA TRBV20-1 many CSARDATNYGYTF TGCAGTGCACGGGACGCAACTAACTATGGCTACACCTTC
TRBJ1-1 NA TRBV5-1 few CASSFGQEAFF TGCGCCAGCAGCTTTGGACAGGAAGCTTTCTTT
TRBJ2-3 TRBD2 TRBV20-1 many CSARDPGGRGDTQYF TGCAGTGCTAGAGATCCGGGGGGTAGGGGAGATACGCAGTATTTT
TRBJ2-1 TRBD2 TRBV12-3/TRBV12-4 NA CASSPGSGGARGNEQFF TGTGCCAGCAGCCCCGGTAGCGGGGGGGCCCGTGGCAATGAGCAGTTCTTC
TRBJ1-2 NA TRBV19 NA CASSTRDGYTF TGTGCCAGTAGTACCAGGGATGGCTACACCTTC
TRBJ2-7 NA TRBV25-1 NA CASSRYTGGEQYF TGCGCCAGCAGCCGGTATACAGGCGGCGAGCAGTACTTC
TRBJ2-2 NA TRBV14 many CASSLVFGELFF TGTGCCAGCAGCCTAGTCTTCGGGGAGCTGTTTTTT
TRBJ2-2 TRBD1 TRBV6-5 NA CAISYSGGRTGELFF TGTGCCATCAGTTACTCAGGGGGCAGGACCGGGGAGCTGTTTTTT
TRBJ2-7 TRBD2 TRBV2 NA CASSEVVLAGATYEQYF TGTGCCAGCAGTGAAGTCGTGCTAGCGGGGGCCACCTACGAGCAGTACTTC
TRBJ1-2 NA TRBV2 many CASSVGRGASGYTF TGTGCCAGCAGTGTTGGTCGTGGGGCGTCTGGCTACACCTTC
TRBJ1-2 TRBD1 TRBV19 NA CASSGTAEYTNYGYTF TGTGCCAGTAGCGGGACAGCGGAATATACTAACTATGGCTACACCTTC
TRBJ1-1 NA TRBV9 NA CASSLGQQMNTEAFF TGTGCCAGCAGCTTAGGACAGCAAATGAACACTGAAGCTTTCTTT
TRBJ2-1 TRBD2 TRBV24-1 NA CATSGGVSGIAYSEQFF TGTGCCACCAGTGGTGGGGTTAGCGGGATCGCCTACAGTGAGCAGTTCTTC
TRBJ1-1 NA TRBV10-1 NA CASSESVRNTEAFF TGCGCCAGCAGTGAGTCTGTCAGAAACACTGAAGCTTTCTTT
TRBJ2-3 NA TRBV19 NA CASSFEGTQYF TGTGCCAGTAGTTTCGAGGGTACGCAGTATTTT
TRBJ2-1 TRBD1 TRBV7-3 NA CASSSDRDNEQFF TGTGCCAGCAGCTCAGACAGGGATAATGAGCAGTTCTTC
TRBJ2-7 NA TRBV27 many CASSPRGDSYEQYF TGTGCCAGCAGTCCTAGGGGGGATTCCTACGAGCAGTACTTC
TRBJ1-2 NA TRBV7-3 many CASSRQAKGYTF TGTGCCAGCAGCAGACAGGCAAAGGGCTACACCTTC
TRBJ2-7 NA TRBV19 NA CASSAGTITEQYF TGTGCCAGTAGTGCAGGGACCATAACCGAGCAGTACTTC
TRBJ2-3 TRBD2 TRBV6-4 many CASSDRGGANSDTQYF TGTGCCAGCAGTGATCGGGGGGGGGCCAATTCAGATACGCAGTATTTT
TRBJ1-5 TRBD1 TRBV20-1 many CSAMDYGQGNQPQHF TGCAGTGCTATGGATTACGGACAGGGAAATCAGCCCCAGCATTTT
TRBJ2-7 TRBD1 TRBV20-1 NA CSAGLRQGSMDEQYF TGCAGTGCTGGACTGAGACAGGGATCTATGGACGAGCAGTACTTC
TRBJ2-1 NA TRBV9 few CASSLWDMGNEQFF TGTGCCAGCAGCTTGTGGGACATGGGCAATGAGCAGTTCTTC
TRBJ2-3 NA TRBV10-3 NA CAISPQRARTDTQYF TGTGCCATCAGTCCACAGCGGGCCCGCACAGATACGCAGTATTTT
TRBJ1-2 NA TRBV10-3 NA CAISEADRGNGYTF TGTGCCATCAGTGAAGCTGACCGGGGAAATGGCTACACCTTC
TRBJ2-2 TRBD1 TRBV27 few CASSLSRQGANTGELFF TGTGCCAGCAGTCTATCCCGACAGGGCGCTAACACCGGGGAGCTGTTTTTT
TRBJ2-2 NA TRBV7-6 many CASSLTSLHGELFF TGTGCCAGCAGCCTAACTAGCCTTCACGGGGAGCTGTTTTTT
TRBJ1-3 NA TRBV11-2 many CASSYKVGTPGNTIYF TGTGCCAGCAGCTATAAGGTCGGGACACCTGGAAACACCATATATTTT
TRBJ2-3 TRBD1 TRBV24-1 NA CATSDPGQGHSTDTQYF TGTGCCACCAGTGATCCCGGACAGGGACATAGCACAGATACGCAGTATTTT
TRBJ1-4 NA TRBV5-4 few CASSRDFGNEKLFF TGTGCCAGCAGTCGGGACTTTGGTAATGAAAAACTGTTTTTT
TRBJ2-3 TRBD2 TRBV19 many CASSIAGGGMSWGLDTQYF TGTGCCAGTAGTATAGCGGGCGGGGGGATGTCTTGGGGTCTGGATACGCAGTATTTT
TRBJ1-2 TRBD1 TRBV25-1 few CASSDGGQGREYGYTF TGTGCCAGCAGTGATGGGGGACAGGGAAGGGAGTATGGCTACACCTTC
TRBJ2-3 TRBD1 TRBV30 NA CAWGQGKPTDTQYF TGTGCCTGGGGACAGGGGAAACCCACAGATACGCAGTATTTT
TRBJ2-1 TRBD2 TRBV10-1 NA CASSESGLAGFNEQFF TGCGCCAGCAGTGAGTCGGGGCTAGCGGGGTTTAATGAGCAGTTCTTC
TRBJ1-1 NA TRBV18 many CASSPAGYTEAFF TGTGCCAGCTCACCCGCAGGGTACACTGAAGCTTTCTTT
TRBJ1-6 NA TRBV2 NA CASKVDPEGSPLHF TGTGCCAGCAAAGTAGATCCGGAAGGTTCACCCCTCCACTTT
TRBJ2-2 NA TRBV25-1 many CASSDTPNTGELFF TGTGCCAGCAGCGATACACCGAACACCGGGGAGCTGTTTTTT
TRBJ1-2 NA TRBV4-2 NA CPSSQAVGEYGYTF TGTCCCAGCAGCCAAGCAGTGGGTGAATATGGCTACACCTTC
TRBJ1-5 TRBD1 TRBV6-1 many CASSGQGHSNQPQHF TGTGCCAGCAGTGGACAGGGCCATAGCAATCAGCCCCAGCATTTT
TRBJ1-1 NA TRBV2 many CASSESRGMNTEAFF TGTGCCAGCAGTGAAAGTCGGGGAATGAACACTGAAGCTTTCTTT